Each of the 26 T cell receptor beta chains below was sequenced from the same sample in a study of human T cells and chemical hapten exposure. Time point indicated: patch test 2, 6 weeks after DPC sensitization. As to treatment: therapeutic diphenylcyclopropenone sensitization with weekly scalp DPC. TCRdb re-called the RACE reads through MiXCR, storing one row per CDR3 protein. The sample yields about 54,000 distinct CDR3 sequences, 8.5% to 10% seen once. The material was whole blood, obtained in connection with sensitization to the hapten diphenylcyclopropenone (DPC). These receptor sequences come from a woman between 45 and 60 years old with alopecia areata. Some clones in this sample may be carry-over from other donors' samples.

There are many counts of this clonotype. The rearrangement links TRBV6-6 to TRBJ1-5, with a weak D call TRBD1 (5 bases). The CDR3 consists of 13 residues. CDR1 is MNHNY and CDR2 is SVGAGI in the germline V gene (reference sequence). Trimming shortened V by 5 bases and J by 7 bases, and 12 bases separated the two germline ends. The CDR3 is CASSPRVGQPQHF. CDR3 bases: TGTGCCAGCAGTCCCAGGGTCGGGCAGCCCCAGCATTTT.

In its sample, this clonotype was seen a few times. The V call is TRBV6-6, the J call TRBJ2-5; no clear D gene. Germline CDR1 reads MNHNY; CDR2 reads SVGAGI (reference sequence). The CDR3 loop spans 14 amino acids. V was clipped by 7 bases and J by 5 bases, with 17 bases between them. The CDR3 DNA reads TGTGCCAGCAAACCGGGTCAACCCTCGGAGACCCAGTACTTC. Its protein is CASKPGQPSETQYF.

This clonotype was counted many times. The V and J genes are TRBV29-1 and TRBJ1-5; D gene unclear. The V gene lost 4 bases and the J gene lost 3 bases, with 7 bases spanning the gap. Germline assignment: CDR1 SQVTM and CDR2 ANQGSEA. The CDR3 consists of 12 residues. CDR3 protein: CSVGELNQPQHF. CDR3 sequence (DNA): TGCAGCGTTGGGGAGCTCAATCAGCCCCAGCATTTT.

In its sample, this clonotype was seen a few times. The gene calls are TRBV3-1 and TRBJ2-1; 12 bases line up with TRBD1. Per germline, CDR1 LGHDT and CDR2 YNNKEL (reference sequence). The CDR3 contains 16 residues. Trimming at V came to 5 bases and at J to 6 bases, leaving 8 bases not matched to a gene. The CDR3, as DNA: TGTGCCAGCAGCGAGACCGGGACAGGGGGCCTCAATGAGCAGTTCTTC. This sequence encodes CASSETGTGGLNEQFF.

In this sample, this clonotype turned up a few times. The chain recombines TRBV7-6 with TRBJ1-2, with D hard to call. There are 11 residues in the CDR3. Per germline, CDR1 SGHVS and CDR2 FNYEAQ. The germline V and J ends were trimmed by 4 bases and 9 bases, with 9 bases remaining between them. CDR3 nucleotides: TGTGCCAGCAGCTCTGGACGGAGCTACACCTTC. Encoded protein: CASSSGRSYTF.

Ten or more counts support this clonotype. This chain connects TRBV12-3 or TRBV12-4 to TRBJ1-5; D gene unclear. Deletions cut 6 bases from V and 4 bases from J, with 13 bases between. The CDR3 has 14 residues. The CDR3 is CASRVSGRNQPQHF. The CDR3, as DNA: TGTGCCAGCAGGGTCTCCGGGAGAAATCAGCCCCAGCATTTT.

Within the sample, this clonotype is medium-sized (0.01 to 0.1%). This CDR3 reads CASSYVSSGANVLTF. The DNA of the CDR3 is TGTGCCAGCAGTTACGTGTCGTCTGGGGCCAACGTCCTGACTTTC. This chain links TRBV6-5 with TRBJ2-6; D unclear. The CDR3 consists of 15 residues. Germline V gene sequence: CDR1 MNHEY, CDR2 SVGAGI. Trimming took off 2 bases at V and 1 base at J, with 6 bases between the two ends.

There are many counts of this clonotype. The rearrangement uses TRBV20-1 and TRBJ2-7; D is possibly TRBD1 (6 bases). CDR1 and CDR2 (germline): DFQATT, SNEGSKA (reference sequence). V lost 6 bases to trimming and J lost 1 base, with 22 bases between them. This CDR3 is built from 16 residues. The CDR3 DNA sequence: TGCAGTGCCCGAGGGGGTGTTTCAGTTATTTCCTACGAGCAGTACTTC. Its translation: CSARGGVSVISYEQYF.

This clonotype has a handful of counts. V is TRBV6-5 and J is TRBJ2-7; D uncertain. The CDR3 spans 13 residues. Germline CDR1 MNHEY, CDR2 SVGAGI. The V end lost 5 bases, the J end lost 5 bases, and 13 bases lay between the germline ends. CDR3 DNA sequence: TGTGCCAGCAGTCCCCCGGTAGGTAACGAGCAGTACTTC. Protein sequence: CASSPPVGNEQYF.

This clonotype was seen only a few times. The V and J genes are TRBV12-3 or TRBV12-4 and TRBJ1-3; D gene uncertain. The V end lost 3 bases, the J end lost 0 bases, and 3 bases lay between the germline ends. The CDR3 consists of 13 residues. This chain's CDR3 is CASSFGSGNTIYF. CDR3 coding DNA: TGTGCCAGCAGTTTTGGCTCTGGAAACACCATATATTTT.

The chain uses TRBV2 and TRBJ2-7, with D unresolved. Per germline, CDR1 SNHLY and CDR2 FYNNEI. The CDR3 is 11 residues long. Trimming removed 10 bases at V and 0 bases at J, with 7 bases between. The CDR3 loop reads CATGSSYEQYF. CDR3 DNA sequence: TGTGCCACCGGTAGCTCCTACGAGCAGTACTTC.

This clonotype was recorded at least ten times. CDR3: CSVARRRGEGETQYF. CDR3 nucleotides: TGCAGCGTCGCGAGACGCAGGGGAGAAGGAGAGACCCAGTACTTC. This chain connects TRBV29-1 to TRBJ2-5; tentatively, D is TRBD1 (6 bases). The CDR3 length is 15 residues. Germline values: CDR1 SQVTM, CDR2 ANQGSEA. Trimming stripped 6 bases from V and 4 bases from J, with 21 bases between.

This clonotype was observed many times. This chain links TRBV10-3 with TRBJ2-1; 9 positions match TRBD1. Germline CDR1 ENHRY, CDR2 SYGVKD. CDR3 length: 13 residues. V was pared by 11 bases and J by 6 bases, with 8 bases of the junction left unmatched. The DNA of the CDR3 is TGTGCCCTCTCGGGGACAGGGCGCAATGAGCAGTTCTTC. This translates into CALSGTGRNEQFF.

This clonotype was seen many times. The rearrangement links TRBV6-5 to TRBJ1-2, with D perhaps TRBD1 (5 bases). The CDR3 consists of 16 residues. Germline V gene data show CDR1 as MNHEY and CDR2 as SVGAGI. The V end was cut by 2 bases, the J end by 4 bases, with 17 bases between. The DNA for the CDR3 is TGTGCCAGCAGTTACGGTACCGGAGGAACAGGCTATGGCTACACCTTC. Translation: CASSYGTGGTGYGYTF.

This chain uses TRBV19 with TRBJ2-1; tentatively, D is TRBD2 (6 bases). CDR1 and CDR2 (germline): LNHDA, SQIVND (reference sequence). Trimming left V 5 bases short and J 5 bases short, with 16 bases between. The CDR3 is made up of 15 amino acids. CDR3 loop: CASSGNREWDNEQFF. CDR3 sequence (DNA): TGTGCCAGTAGTGGTAATCGGGAGTGGGACAATGAGCAGTTCTTC.

V usage is TRBV20-1 and J usage is TRBJ1-2; 7 bases agree with TRBD1. V shed 6 bases and J 2 bases; nucleotides not matched to a gene: 15. Looked up from germline, CDR1 is DFQATT and CDR2 is SNEGSKA (reference sequence). The CDR3 has 16 amino acids. CDR3 residues: CSAPRGGREENYGYTF. The CDR3 DNA is TGCAGTGCCCCGCGAGGGGGCAGGGAGGAAAACTATGGCTACACCTTC.

This clonotype was seen only a few times. V and J are TRBV6-6 and TRBJ1-4; D gene unclear. V was shortened by 6 bases and J by 3 bases, with 11 bases between the two germline ends. This CDR3 comprises 14 residues. CDR1 MNHNY and CDR2 SVGAGI come from the germline V gene (reference sequence). The CDR3 reads CASSYRGANEKLFF. The DNA for the CDR3 is TGTGCCAGCAGCTATCGTGGAGCTAATGAAAAACTGTTTTTT.

V usage is TRBV24-1 and J usage is TRBJ2-3; 8 bases map to TRBD2. This CDR3 is built from 15 residues. Germline CDR1 KGHDR, CDR2 SFDVKD. The trim removed 5 bases at V and 0 bases at J, leaving 3 bases unmatched. The chain's CDR3 is CATSAAGDSTDTQYF. The CDR3 DNA reads TGTGCCACCAGTGCAGCGGGGGACAGCACAGATACGCAGTATTTT.

The gene calls are TRBV11-2 and TRBJ2-5, with 8 bases fitting TRBD1. Germline lookup yields CDR1 SGHAT and CDR2 FQNNGV. The CDR3 length is 17 residues. With 3 bases clipped from V and 4 bases from J, the junction kept 13 bases outside the gene matches. In DNA form, the CDR3 reads TGTGCCAGCAGCTTTTTACTCACCGGGACAGGAGGAGAGACCCAGTACTTC. Translation gives CASSFLLTGTGGETQYF.

In this sample, this clonotype turned up many times. This rearrangement joins TRBV6-5 to TRBJ1-6; D ambiguous. The CDR3 loop spans 17 amino acids. Germline V gives CDR1 MNHEY, CDR2 SVGAGI. V lost 0 bases and J lost 7, with 16 bases in between. In DNA, the CDR3 is TGTGCCAGCAGTTACTCTTCGTCCAGAAAGCTAAATTCACCCCTCCACTTT. Protein sequence: CASSYSSSRKLNSPLHF.

This clonotype showed up just a few times. The V gene is TRBV5-1, the J gene TRBJ2-7, with D perhaps matching TRBD1 (6 bases). Trimming stripped 4 bases from V and 0 bases from J, with 11 bases between. CDR3 length: 14 amino acids. The germline gives CDR1 SGHRS, CDR2 YFSETQ. The CDR3 spells CASSPGGISYEQYF. The CDR3 nucleotides read TGCGCCAGCAGCCCTGGGGGCATCTCCTACGAGCAGTACTTC.

This clonotype showed up just a few times. The chain recombines TRBV6-1 with TRBJ2-3; D is unclear. The CDR3 totals 13 residues. V shed 6 bases and J shed 4 bases, with 11 bases lying between them. Germline CDR1 MNHNS, CDR2 SASEGT. Here the CDR3 DNA reads TGTGCCAGCAGACCTATGGGGTCAGATACGCAGTATTTT. This translates into CASRPMGSDTQYF.

V gene TRBV11-2 combines with J gene TRBJ2-7; D is tentatively TRBD1 or TRBD2 (5 bases each). Trimming shortened V by 0 bases and J by 0 bases, and 9 bases separated the two germline ends. Germline CDR1 and CDR2: SGHAT and FQNNGV. This CDR3 is 15 amino acids long. The CDR3 loop is CASSLDPGSSYEQYF. The CDR3 DNA sequence: TGTGCCAGCAGCTTAGACCCAGGGAGCTCCTACGAGCAGTACTTC.

The V gene is TRBV28, the J gene TRBJ1-2, with 9 bases matching TRBD1. Per germline, CDR1 MDHEN and CDR2 SYDVKM. This CDR3 spans 14 amino acids. The ends lost 4 bases at V and 5 bases at J; junction bases unmatched: 5. CDR3 residues: CASSSGTGFYGYTF. Here the CDR3 DNA reads TGTGCCAGCAGTTCCGGGACAGGGTTTTATGGCTACACCTTC.

This clonotype appeared many times. This rearrangement joins TRBV12-3 or TRBV12-4 to TRBJ2-6; D possibly corresponds to TRBD1 (5 bases). V lost 3 bases to trimming and J lost 0 bases, with 6 bases between them. The CDR3 contains 15 residues. The CDR3 region is CASSLGPSGANVLTF. CDR3 coding DNA: TGTGCCAGCAGTTTGGGGCCCTCTGGGGCCAACGTCCTGACTTTC.

This clonotype has a count of ten or more. The V call is TRBV6-5, the J call TRBJ1-3; weak D call: TRBD1 (6 bases). The germline CDR1 and CDR2 sequences are MNHEY and SVGAGI. Trimming removed 0 bases at V and 4 bases at J, with 13 bases between. The CDR3 runs 16 residues. CDR3 sequence reads: CASSYSRQGKGNTIYF. The CDR3, as DNA: TGTGCCAGCAGTTACTCTCGGCAGGGGAAAGGAAACACCATATATTTT.